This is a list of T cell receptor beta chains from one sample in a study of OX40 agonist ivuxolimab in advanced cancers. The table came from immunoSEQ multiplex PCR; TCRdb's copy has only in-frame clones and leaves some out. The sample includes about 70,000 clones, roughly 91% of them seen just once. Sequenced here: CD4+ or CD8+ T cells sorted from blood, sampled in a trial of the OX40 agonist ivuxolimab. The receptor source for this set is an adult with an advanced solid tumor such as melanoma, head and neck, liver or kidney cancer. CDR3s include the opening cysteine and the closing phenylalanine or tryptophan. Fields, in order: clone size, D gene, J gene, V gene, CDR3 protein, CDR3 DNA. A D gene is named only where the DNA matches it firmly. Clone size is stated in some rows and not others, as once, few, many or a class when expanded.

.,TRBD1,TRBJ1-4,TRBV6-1,CASSEAVGQSRATNEKLFF,TGTGCCAGCAGTGAAGCGGTGGGACAGTCACGAGCAACTAATGAAAAACTGTTTTTT
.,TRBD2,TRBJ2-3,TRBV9,CASSVYGTSGRSDTQYF,TGTGCCAGCAGCGTCTACGGGACTAGCGGGAGGTCAGATACGCAGTATTTT
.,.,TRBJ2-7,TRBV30,CAWRRGGSVSYEQYF,TGTGCCTGGAGGAGGGGGGGCTCCGTCTCCTACGAGCAGTACTTC
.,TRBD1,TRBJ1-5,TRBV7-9,CASATGGNQPQHF,TGTGCCAGCGCAACAGGGGGCAATCAGCCCCAGCATTTT
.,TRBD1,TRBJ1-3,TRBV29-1,CSVAGQESSGNTIYF,TGCAGCGTTGCGGGACAGGAGAGCTCTGGAAACACCATATATTTT
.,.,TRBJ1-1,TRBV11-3,CASTGDLSTEAFF,TGTGCCAGCACCGGGGATTTGAGCACTGAAGCTTTCTTT
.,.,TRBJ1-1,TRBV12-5,CASGLSPREKAFF,TGTGCTAGTGGTTTGTCCCCGCGGGAGAAAGCTTTCTTT
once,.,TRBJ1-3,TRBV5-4,CASSLSGFSGNTIYF,TGTGCCAGCAGCTTGTCCGGCTTCTCTGGAAACACCATATATTTT
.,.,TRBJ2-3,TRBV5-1,CASSLWTEPSTDTQYF,TGCGCCAGCAGCCTGTGGACCGAACCTAGCACAGATACGCAGTATTTT
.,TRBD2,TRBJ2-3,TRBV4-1,CASSPGGLAESGDTQYF,TGCGCCAGCAGCCCCGGAGGACTAGCGGAGTCGGGGGATACGCAGTATTTT
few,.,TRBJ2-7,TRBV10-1,CASSGQPNSYEQYF,TGCGCCAGCAGTGGACAGCCGAACTCCTACGAGCAGTACTTC
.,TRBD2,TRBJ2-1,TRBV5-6,CASSGLAGIGEQFF,TGTGCCAGCAGTGGACTAGCGGGTATCGGTGAGCAGTTCTTC
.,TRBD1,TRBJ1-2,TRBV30,CAWSVLILDRESLNYGYTF,TGTGCCTGGAGTGTACTGATTTTGGACAGGGAATCGCTTAACTATGGCTACACCTTC